The sequence of this TCR beta chain was determined in a study of CD8 T cells in ankylosing spondylitis. Whole-study findings and limits: Certain motif variants had earlier been reported in reactive arthritis synovial fluid and blood. Ankylosing spondylitis blood appeared to be characterized by a TCR beta motif of 7 to 9 highly homologous variants.

A word on this clonotype: Antigen: not known.

Libraries for TCR beta were made by quantitative 5'-RACE with molecular barcodes. MiXCR was run by TCRdb on the 5' RACE reads, yielding one entry per CDR3 protein. The sample records over 450,000 distinct CDR3 sequences, more than 9.5% being singletons. Trimming cost V 8 bases and J 0 bases, with 19 bases left between them. Germline V CDR1 and CDR2: MNHNS, SASEGT. This CDR3 contains 16 residues. The receptor's source is a male donor with ankylosing spondylitis. What was sequenced was blood, either unsorted or a sorted T cell fraction (not recorded which). The chain joins TRBV6-1 to TRBJ1-2; D perhaps matches TRBD1 (6 bases). The CDR3 region has the DNA TGTGCCAGCGTCACAGGGACGGGTCTGCCTAACTATGGCTACACCTTC. The encoded protein is CASVTGTGLPNYGYTF.